The 26 T cell receptor beta chains below were found in one sample sequenced in a study of memory CD4+ T cells and cytomegalovirus serostatus. Single viable CD3+CD4+CD8-CD45RO+ cells were sorted as the memory CD4+ T cells. The protocol was immunoSEQ multiplex PCR, while the TCRdb copy is restricted to in-frame clones and leaves out a portion. The table has tens of thousands of clones, roughly four fifths seen once. Sequences were obtained from memory CD4+ T cells from blood. Receptors were obtained from an adult in good health and CMV-seronegative.

The chain joins TRBV6-1 to TRBJ1-4, with 10 positions matching TRBD1. The CDR3 runs 15 residues. J was trimmed by 7 bases and V by 3 bases; bases with no gene match: 5. Germline assignment: CDR1 MNHNS and CDR2 SASEGT. The CDR3 DNA reads as TGTGCCAGCAGTGATCCGGGACAGGGGACTGAAAAACTGTTTTTT. Protein: CASSDPGQGTEKLFF.

This chain joins TRBV5-4 and TRBJ2-1, with no clear D. The CDR3 runs to 12 residues. Trimming stripped 4 bases from V and 5 bases from J, with 7 bases between. Germline CDR1 and CDR2: SGHNT and YYREEE (reference sequence). The CDR3 DNA reads as TGTGCCAGCAGCCCCATAAACAATGAGCAGTTCTTC. Encoded protein: CASSPINNEQFF. Full variable domain (outside the CDR3, taken from reference TRBV5-4 and TRBJ2-1): ETGVTQSPTHLIKTRGQQVTLRCSSQSGHNTVSWYQQALGQGPQFIFQYYREEENGRGNFPPRFSGLQFPNYSSELNVNALELDDSALYLCASSPINNEQFFGPGTRLTVL.

This chain links TRBV30 with TRBJ2-6; D unclear. The CDR3 loop spans 17 amino acids. V lost 2 bases and J 4 bases, leaving 18 bases between the germline ends. CDR1 GTSNPN and CDR2 SVGIG come from the germline V gene (reference sequence). CDR3 sequence reads: CAWSPLATAWGANVLTF. In nucleotides, the CDR3 is TGTGCCTGGAGTCCCCTGGCGACCGCTTGGGGGGCCAACGTCCTGACTTTC.

J is TRBJ2-2 and V is TRBV6-1; D remains ambiguous. This CDR3 comprises 13 residues. Germline V CDR1 and CDR2: MNHNS, SASEGT. Trimming pared 3 bases from V and 1 base from J, leaving 3 bases between. The CDR3 sequence: CASSDGNTGELFF. The DNA of the CDR3 is TGTGCCAGCAGTGATGGGAACACCGGGGAGCTGTTTTTT.

The chain joins TRBV14 to TRBJ2-1; D may be TRBD1 (6 bases). Germline loops: CDR1 SGHDN, CDR2 FVKESK. The CDR3 is 15 residues long. The V and J ends lost 2 bases and 0 bases respectively, with 8 bases between them. CDR3 loop: CASSQRDTSYNEQFF. As DNA, the CDR3 is TGTGCCAGCAGCCAACGGGACACCTCCTACAATGAGCAGTTCTTC. The full variable domain, rest sourced from reference TRBV14 and TRBJ2-1, is EAGVTQFPSHSVIEKGQTVTLRCDPISGHDNLYWYRRVMGKEIKFLLHFVKESKQDESGMPNNRFLAERTGGTYSTLKVQPAELEDSGVYFCASSQRDTSYNEQFFGPGTRLTVL.

This chain uses TRBV9 with TRBJ2-5; TRBD1 matches at 7 bases. Germline V CDR1 and CDR2: SGDLS, YYNGEE. The trim removed 4 bases at V and 5 bases at J, leaving 8 bases unmatched. The CDR3 has 14 residues. The CDR3 region has the DNA TGTGCCAGCAGCCCAAGGGGGCGACCGGAGACCCAGTACTTC. Protein sequence: CASSPRGRPETQYF.

V gene TRBV5-1 combines with J gene TRBJ2-5; no clear D gene. The CDR3 is 9 amino acids. Germline CDR1 is SGHRS and CDR2 is YFSETQ. The V end was cut by 7 bases, the J end by 3 bases, with 1 base between. The CDR3, as DNA: TGCGCCAGCGAAGAGACCCAGTACTTC. Translating gives CASEETQYF.

This clone was recorded only once. The CDR3 nucleotides are TGTGCCAGCAGCTCGACAGTTGGAAACACCATATATTTT. It translates to CASSSTVGNTIYF. This chain joins TRBV7-3 and TRBJ1-3; a weak D match, TRBD1 (5 bases). V dropped 4 bases and J dropped 3 bases, with 7 bases sitting between them. The CDR3 length is 13 residues. Germline V gene data show CDR1 as SGHTA and CDR2 as FQGTGA.

V usage is TRBV11-2 and J usage is TRBJ2-7, with D unresolved. Germline V gene lookup returns CDR1 SGHAT and CDR2 FQNNGV. Trimming stripped 1 base from V and 7 bases from J, with 14 bases between. The CDR3 length is 14 residues. The CDR3: CASSLAPRIGEQYF. The CDR3 region has the DNA TGTGCCAGCAGCTTAGCCCCAAGGATAGGGGAGCAGTACTTC.

The rearrangement uses TRBV11-2 and TRBJ2-1; 9 bases fit TRBD2. V gave up 5 bases and J gave up 7 bases; unmatched junction bases: 3. This CDR3 contains 13 residues. The germline CDR1 and CDR2 sequences are SGHAT and FQNNGV. The DNA for the CDR3 is TGTGCCAGCAGCCTGGGACTAGCTAATGAGCAGTTCTTC. Translation gives CASSLGLANEQFF.

The J gene is TRBJ2-7, the V gene TRBV9; no definite D call. The CDR3 spans 18 residues. Trimming took 0 bases from V and 3 from J, leaving 22 bases between them. Germline CDR1 reads SGDLS; CDR2 reads YYNGEE. The CDR3 loop is CASSVADLRTPAYYEQYF. CDR3 nucleotides: TGTGCCAGCAGCGTAGCGGACCTAAGGACCCCAGCCTACTACGAGCAGTACTTC.

The chain has TRBV7-9 and TRBJ2-5; D is undetermined. In germline, CDR1 is SEHNR, CDR2 FQNEAQ (reference sequence). Trimming shortened V by 1 base and J by 8 bases, and 8 bases separated the two germline ends. There are 12 residues in the CDR3. Here the CDR3 reads CASSLVSETQYF. The DNA of the CDR3 is TGTGCCAGCAGCTTAGTGTCCGAAACCCAGTACTTC.

Only one count was recorded for this clone. The rearrangement uses TRBV7-6 and TRBJ1-1; D is unclear. Germline CDR1 SGHVS, CDR2 FNYEAQ. This CDR3 spans 12 amino acids. V lost 1 base and J lost 7, with 7 bases in between. The CDR3 bases are TGTGCCAGCAGCTTAGAAGACGGTGAAGCTTTCTTT. It specifies CASSLEDGEAFF.

The chain is built from TRBV7-2 and TRBJ2-4, with TRBD2 identical over 7 bases. CDR3 length: 17 amino acids. V lost 3 bases and J lost 15; bases outside the gene matches: 23. From germline, CDR1 is SGHTA and CDR2 FQGNSA. The CDR3: CASSLQRGSGGERWRYF. DNA of the CDR3: TGTGCCAGCAGCTTGCAGAGGGGTTCGGGGGGAGAAAGATGGAGGTACTTC.

The chain is built from TRBV7-3 and TRBJ2-2; either TRBD1 or TRBD2 may fit D (5 bases each). Trimming cost V 1 base and J 0 bases, with 15 bases left between them. CDR1 and CDR2 (germline): SGHTA, FQGTGA. The CDR3 sequence is 18 residues long. The CDR3, as DNA: TGTGCCAGCAGCTTAATTTCCTTCGGGGACGCGAACACCGGGGAGCTGTTTTTT. This translates into CASSLISFGDANTGELFF.

The chain joins TRBV19 to TRBJ1-5, with D perhaps matching TRBD1 (6 bases). Germline-derived CDR1 and CDR2 are LNHDA and SQIVND (reference sequence). This CDR3 contains 14 residues. The germline V and J ends were trimmed by 6 bases and 7 bases, with 16 bases remaining between them. The CDR3 region is CASSLGGAEQPQHF. CDR3 bases: TGTGCCAGTAGCCTGGGGGGGGCTGAACAGCCCCAGCATTTT.

The genes are TRBV27 and TRBJ1-6, with no clear D. Deletions cut 2 bases from V and 7 bases from J, with 6 bases between. Germline CDR1 reads MNHEY; CDR2 reads SMNVEV (reference sequence). The CDR3 extends over 13 amino acids. The CDR3 loop reads CASSLVNNSPLHF. DNA of the CDR3: TGTGCCAGCAGTTTAGTGAACAATTCACCCCTCCACTTT.

This clone was seen only once. The J gene is TRBJ1-2, the V gene TRBV11-3, with TRBD1 identical over 8 bases. CDR3 size: 13 residues. CDR1 is SGHNT, CDR2 YENEEA, per germline. J gave up 8 bases and V 4 bases, and 6 bases lay outside the gene matches. CDR3 bases: TGTGCCAGCAGCTATACAGGGGGGAACGGCTACACCTTC. Amino acid sequence: CASSYTGGNGYTF.

A few counts support this clone. The V call is TRBV28, the J call TRBJ2-7, with TRBD2 matching 8 bases. With V trimmed by 5 bases and J by 6 bases, 12 bases remained unmatched. The germline V gene encodes CDR1 MDHEN and CDR2 SYDVKM. This CDR3 is 15 amino acids long. The CDR3 coding sequence is TGTGCCAGCAGTGCCTGGACTAGCCCGAGAAGCGAGCAGTACTTC. Its protein product is CASSAWTSPRSEQYF.

This chain connects TRBV5-6 to TRBJ1-2; possible D gene TRBD1, 5 bases. Germline V lookup: CDR1 SGHDT, CDR2 YYEEEE. The CDR3 totals 15 residues. Trimming shortened V by 0 bases and J by 4 bases, and 13 bases separated the two germline ends. This CDR3 is CASSLDRQGFYGYTF. CDR3 nucleotides: TGTGCCAGCAGCTTGGATCGGCAGGGCTTCTATGGCTACACCTTC. The full variable domain, in which reference TRBV5-6 and TRBJ1-2 provide the parts outside the CDR3, is DAGVTQSPTHLIKTRGQQVTLRCSPKSGHDTVSWYQQALGQGPQFIFQYYEEEERQRGNFPDRFSGHQFPNYSSELNVNALLLGDSALYLCASSLDRQGFYGYTFGSGTRLTVV.

V usage is TRBV15 and J usage is TRBJ2-1; D possibly corresponds to TRBD1 (6 bases). The V gene lost 3 bases and the J gene lost 8 bases, with 14 bases spanning the gap. Per germline, CDR1 LNHNV and CDR2 YYDKDF (reference sequence). The CDR3 consists of 14 residues. The DNA for the CDR3 is TGTGCCACCAGCAGCCTGACAGGTCTAGATGAGCAGTTCTTC. This translates into CATSSLTGLDEQFF.

This clone appeared a few times. The chain carries TRBV2 and TRBJ2-1; 10 positions agree with TRBD2. Trimming cost V 6 bases and J 5 bases; bases outside gene matches: 1. The CDR3 has 13 residues. CDR1 is SNHLY and CDR2 is FYNNEI in the germline V gene. The CDR3 is CASRSGGDNEQFF. The DNA of the CDR3 is TGTGCCAGCAGGAGCGGGGGGGACAATGAGCAGTTCTTC.

The chain carries TRBV2 and TRBJ1-1, with a weak D call TRBD1 (5 bases). In germline, CDR1 is SNHLY, CDR2 FYNNEI. The CDR3 consists of 13 residues. V lost 3 bases and J lost 2, with 7 bases in between. CDR3 bases: TGTGCCAGCAGTGAGGGGGGAAACACTGAAGCTTTCTTT. Its translation: CASSEGGNTEAFF.

J is TRBJ2-6 and V is TRBV7-2, with 8 bases fitting TRBD1. Germline V gene data show CDR1 as SGHTA and CDR2 as FQGNSA. This CDR3 region has 16 residues. J lost 2 bases, V lost 0 bases, and 0 bases had no gene match. This CDR3 is CASSLATGAGANVLTF. DNA of the CDR3: TGTGCCAGCAGCTTAGCGACAGGGGCTGGGGCCAACGTCCTGACTTTC.

This chain joins TRBV9 and TRBJ1-2; D gene unclear. Trimming removed 4 bases at V and 8 bases at J, with 18 bases between. Germline loops: CDR1 SGDLS, CDR2 YYNGEE. The CDR3 spans 14 residues. CDR3 sequence reads: CASSPGREGLGYTF. The CDR3 DNA sequence: TGTGCCAGCAGCCCCGGGAGGGAGGGTTTGGGCTACACCTTC.

V is TRBV9 and J is TRBJ2-7; weak D call: TRBD2 (6 bases). CDR3 length: 15 residues. Germline V gives CDR1 SGDLS, CDR2 YYNGEE. Trimming took off 3 bases at V and 4 bases at J, with 17 bases between the two ends. The CDR3 loop is CASSEGLLGTYEQYF. For the CDR3, the DNA is TGTGCCAGCAGCGAGGGACTCCTGGGCACATACGAGCAGTACTTC.